Below, 7 T cell receptor beta chains from the same sample are listed, as sequenced in a study of blood T cell repertoires in COVID-19 (TCRdb year 2020). Receptor amplification or capture employed the immunoSEQ multiplex PCR assay. The immuneACCESS repertoire file appears here via TCRdb, limited to in-frame rearrangements. These files lack a portion of the clones; in checked studies, under half of the deficit traces to unresolved V genes, and the cause of the others is not known. The sample table shows 75,000 or so clones, and more than 70% are seen once. The ten largest clones capture around 5.3% of the sample. Sequenced: peripheral blood. Receptors were obtained from a man in his fifties or sixties with active or convalescent COVID-19.

This clone was picked up a small number of times. The gene calls are TRBV19 and TRBJ1-2; D unclear. Trimming stripped 1 base from V and 4 bases from J, with 13 bases between. The CDR3 extends over 15 amino acids. Germline V gene sequence: CDR1 LNHDA, CDR2 SQIVND (reference sequence). The CDR3 DNA reads TGTGCCAGTAGTATAGTATCCCAGGCGGGCTATGGCTACACCTTC. It is translated as CASSIVSQAGYGYTF.

The rearrangement uses TRBV28 and TRBJ2-2, with 12 bases aligning to TRBD2. Per germline, CDR1 MDHEN and CDR2 SYDVKM. After removal of 6 bases from V and 4 bases from J, the junction contained 6 bases not matched to a gene. The CDR3 loop spans 16 amino acids. CDR3 nucleotide sequence: TGTGCCAGCAGCCTACTAGCGGGGGGCTTCACCGGGGAGCTGTTTTTT. This gives the protein CASSLLAGGFTGELFF.

This rearrangement joins TRBV7-2 to TRBJ1-6; D might be TRBD1 (5 bases). Germline V lookup: CDR1 SGHTA, CDR2 FQGNSA. The CDR3 is made up of 13 amino acids. The germline V and J ends were trimmed by 4 bases and 7 bases, with 8 bases remaining between them. The CDR3 DNA reads TGTGCCAGCAGCTCAGACAGAAATTCACCCCTCCACTTT. Protein sequence: CASSSDRNSPLHF.

The chain combines TRBV7-4 with TRBJ1-5; no clear D. CDR3 size: 14 residues. Germline-derived CDR1 and CDR2 are SGHVT and SQSDAQ. Trimming took 1 base from V and 5 from J, leaving 9 bases between them. CDR3 protein: CASSLVGEDQPQHF. The CDR3 nucleotides are TGTGCCAGCAGCTTAGTGGGAGAGGATCAGCCCCAGCATTTT.

This clone has only a few counts. The same CDR3 arises from other DNA sequences in this sample as well. The rearrangement uses TRBV11-1 and TRBJ2-7; 9 nucleotides agree with TRBD1. CDR3 length equals 14 residues. Germline V CDR1 and CDR2: SGHAT, FQDESV (reference sequence). The junction had 4 bases not matched to a gene; V was cut back by 4 bases and J by 3 bases. CDR3 protein: CASSSGTGYYEQYF. The CDR3 DNA is TGTGCCAGCAGCTCCGGGACAGGGTACTACGAGCAGTACTTC.

This sequence joins TRBV9 and TRBJ2-5, with 8 bases aligning to TRBD1. V shed 4 bases and J 5 bases; nucleotides not matched to a gene: 10. CDR3 length: 15 residues. Germline CDR1 is SGDLS and CDR2 is YYNGEE. Here the CDR3 reads CASSLRTGSLETQYF. In nucleotides, the CDR3 is TGTGCCAGCAGCCTGCGGACAGGGAGCTTGGAGACCCAGTACTTC.

This clone was observed at least ten times. The rearrangement joins TRBV5-4 to TRBJ2-3; 15 bases align to TRBD2. Germline V lookup: CDR1 SGHNT, CDR2 YYREEE (reference sequence). Trimming at V came to 5 bases and at J to 2 bases, leaving 6 bases not matched to a gene. This CDR3 spans 17 amino acids. The CDR3 protein is CASSYGTSGGLTDTQYF. In DNA, the CDR3 is TGTGCCAGCAGTTACGGGACTAGCGGGGGGCTCACAGATACGCAGTATTTT. Complete variable domain (other parts from reference TRBV5-4 and TRBJ2-3): ETGVTQSPTHLIKTRGQQVTLRCSSQSGHNTVSWYQQALGQGPQFIFQYYREEENGRGNFPPRFSGLQFPNYSSELNVNALELDDSALYLCASSYGTSGGLTDTQYFGPGTRLTVL.